These 24 T cell receptor beta chains originate from one sample sequenced in a study of persistence of HIV-infected CD4 T cells. Stimulation used around 10 ug/mL lysate from CMV-infected fibroblasts. Memory cells lacking CD40L and CD69 with high CD45RO were sorted. The libraries were made with immunoSEQ version 4 in survey mode. Profiling relied on immunoSEQ multiplex PCR, and the TCRdb table lists in-frame clones only, not all of them. The table records tens of thousands of clones, roughly 82% of them present only once. For these receptors, no antigen is known. The specimen comprised CD4+ T cells sorted from PBMCs after approximately 19-hour stimulation, sampled from a patient who received antiretroviral therapy. These receptors came from an adult man with HIV who was CMV-seropositive.

The chain uses TRBV19 and TRBJ2-7; 10 positions agree with TRBD2. Germline V gene lookup returns CDR1 LNHDA and CDR2 SQIVND (reference sequence). V was pared by 3 bases and J by 4 bases, with 6 bases of the junction left unmatched. There are 15 residues in the CDR3. CDR3 loop: CASSMRSGGAYEQYF. DNA for the CDR3: TGTGCCAGTAGTATGCGGAGCGGGGGGGCTTACGAGCAGTACTTC.

The chain employs TRBV7-3 and TRBJ2-2; D remains unclear. Per the germline V gene, CDR1 is SGHTA and CDR2 is FQGTGA. V was trimmed by 6 bases and J by 1 base, leaving 6 bases between them. This CDR3 spans 13 amino acids. CDR3 nucleotide sequence: TGTGCCAGCAGTTTCGTGAACACCGGGGAGCTGTTTTTT. Translating gives CASSFVNTGELFF.

The chain uses TRBV7-9 and TRBJ1-2, with 9 bases matching TRBD1. CDR1 SEHNR and CDR2 FQNEAQ come from the germline V gene (reference sequence). This CDR3 region has 14 residues. J lost 3 bases, V lost 1 base, and 0 bases had no gene match. The CDR3 coding sequence is TGTGCCAGCAGCTTAGGACAGGGGGACTATGGCTACACCTTC. It is translated as CASSLGQGDYGYTF.

This chain links TRBV19 with TRBJ1-5; 8 nucleotides align to TRBD1. The CDR3 is 15 residues long. The germline V gene encodes CDR1 LNHDA and CDR2 SQIVND (reference sequence). J lost 4 bases, V lost 3 bases, and 5 bases had no gene match. CDR3 region: CASSILTGENQPQHF. The CDR3 region has the DNA TGTGCCAGTAGTATCCTGACAGGGGAGAATCAGCCCCAGCATTTT.

This chain connects TRBV11-1 to TRBJ1-2; D is undetermined. Trimming took off 1 base at V and 5 bases at J, with 8 bases between the two ends. CDR3 length: 13 amino acids. CDR1 SGHAT and CDR2 FQDESV come from the germline V gene (reference sequence). The CDR3: CASSLVEGYGYTF. The CDR3 DNA sequence: TGTGCCAGCAGCTTAGTCGAAGGATATGGCTACACCTTC. The full variable domain, completed using reference TRBV11-1 and TRBJ1-2, is EAEVAQSPRYKITEKSQAVAFWCDPISGHATLYWYRQILGQGPELLVQFQDESVVDDSQLPKDRFSAERLKGVDSTLKIQPAELGDSAMYLCASSLVEGYGYTFGSGTRLTVV.

The rearrangement links TRBV6-2 or TRBV6-3 to TRBJ1-5; TRBD1 matches at 7 bases. Germline V gives CDR1 MNHEY, CDR2 SVGEGT. Trimming removed 6 bases from V and 6 bases from J; junction bases left unmatched: 14. This CDR3 is 16 amino acids long. The CDR3 coding sequence is TGTGCCAGCAGCCCTCGCCTTCAGGGGGGGCGTCAGCCCCAGCATTTT. This sequence encodes CASSPRLQGGRQPQHF.

The V gene is TRBV15, the J gene TRBJ2-4, with 10 nucleotides matching TRBD2. The CDR3 contains 17 residues. From germline, CDR1 is LNHNV and CDR2 YYDKDF (reference sequence). The junction had 9 bases not matched to a gene; V was cut back by 5 bases and J by 2 bases. CDR3 protein: CATSGFSGGVTKNIQYF. The CDR3 DNA reads as TGTGCCACCAGCGGCTTCAGCGGGGGGGTCACCAAAAACATTCAGTACTTC.

The gene calls are TRBV19 and TRBJ2-7, with a tentative D call TRBD2 (6 bases). Germline loops: CDR1 LNHDA, CDR2 SQIVND (reference sequence). CDR3 length equals 16 residues. Between the trimmed V and J ends, which lost 7 bases and 2 bases, there was a span of 21 bases. In DNA, the CDR3 is TGTGCCAGTAAAGTCGCCGGGGCGGGAAGTCCCTACGAGCAGTACTTC. This encodes CASKVAGAGSPYEQYF. The variable domain in full, completed from reference TRBV19 and TRBJ2-7, reads DGGITQSPKYLFRKEGQNVTLSCEQNLNHDAMYWYRQDPGQGLRLIYYSQIVNDFQKGDIAEGYSVSREKKESFPLTVTSAQKNPTAFYLCASKVAGAGSPYEQYFGPGTRLTVT.

This chain uses TRBV19 with TRBJ2-1; 11 nucleotides align to TRBD2. Trimming removed 5 bases from V and 3 bases from J; junction bases left unmatched: 6. Germline V gene sequence: CDR1 LNHDA, CDR2 SQIVND (reference sequence). The CDR3 runs 16 residues. CDR3 in amino acids: CASSRVAGGFYNEQFF. DNA for the CDR3: TGTGCCAGTAGTCGCGTAGCGGGGGGGTTCTACAATGAGCAGTTCTTC.

The genes are TRBV28 and TRBJ1-2, with a weak D call TRBD1 (5 bases). V was clipped by 5 bases and J by 5 bases, with 15 bases between them. Germline V gene sequence: CDR1 MDHEN, CDR2 SYDVKM. The CDR3 sequence is 14 residues long. The CDR3 bases are TGTGCCAGCAGTCCCCGAGGGGTACGGTATGGCTACACCTTC. It is translated as CASSPRGVRYGYTF.

With respect to this clone: The sample contains more than one DNA sequence encoding this CDR3. This rearrangement joins TRBV15 to TRBJ1-1, with a tentative D call TRBD1 (5 bases). Trimming removed 3 bases at V and 5 bases at J, with 16 bases between. The CDR3 spans 15 residues. In germline, CDR1 is LNHNV, CDR2 YYDKDF (reference sequence). This chain's CDR3 is CATSSGGVPGTEAFF. The CDR3 coding sequence is TGTGCCACCAGCAGCGGAGGGGTCCCAGGAACTGAAGCTTTCTTT.

This clone has only one observation. The genes are TRBV7-3 and TRBJ2-2; tentatively, D is TRBD2 (7 bases). Germline CDR1 reads SGHTA; CDR2 reads FQGTGA. V lost 4 bases to trimming and J lost 7 bases, with 16 bases between them. This CDR3 region has 15 residues. The CDR3 DNA reads TGTGCCAGCAGCTCCGGGGGGCGTCAGGGCGGGGAGCTGTTTTTT. Its translation: CASSSGGRQGGELFF.

The CDR3 sequence: CASLAGQFSDTQYF. The CDR3 coding sequence is TGTGCCAGCTTAGCGGGGCAGTTCAGTGATACGCAGTATTTT. This chain joins TRBV6-5 and TRBJ2-3; 8 nucleotides agree with TRBD2. V gave up 8 bases and J gave up 6 bases; unmatched junction bases: 10. CDR3 length equals 14 residues. The germline V gene encodes CDR1 MNHEY and CDR2 SVGAGI.

The rearrangement uses TRBV3-1 (or the pseudogene TRBV3-2) and TRBJ1-3; D possibly corresponds to TRBD1 (6 bases). Looked up from germline, CDR1 is LGHDT and CDR2 is YNNKEL (reference sequence). The CDR3 is made up of 15 amino acids. Trimming stripped 2 bases from V and 2 bases from J, with 10 bases between. CDR3 bases: TGTGCCAGCAGCCAAAACAGGGTCCCTGGAAACACCATATATTTT. Translating it yields CASSQNRVPGNTIYF.

This clone was detected only a few times. The V gene is TRBV7-3, the J gene TRBJ1-3; D unclear. Germline V lookup: CDR1 SGHTA, CDR2 FQGTGA. Trimming pared 5 bases from V and 3 bases from J, leaving 14 bases between. This CDR3 has 15 residues. CDR3: CASSLSTGLGNTIYF. The CDR3 DNA is TGTGCCAGCAGCCTAAGTACTGGACTTGGAAACACCATATATTTT.

This clone is a singleton in its sample. The chain recombines TRBV7-9 with TRBJ1-2; TRBD1 matches 7 bases. Germline loops: CDR1 SEHNR, CDR2 FQNEAQ (reference sequence). The CDR3 sequence is 14 residues long. V lost 2 bases to trimming and J lost 7 bases; unmatched junction nucleotides: 7. CDR3 sequence: CASSLLQGVGGYTF. The DNA for the CDR3 is TGTGCCAGCAGCTTATTGCAGGGGGTCGGTGGCTACACCTTC.

The genes are TRBV5-4 and TRBJ1-1; D is unresolved. The CDR3 spans 17 residues. From germline, CDR1 is SGHNT and CDR2 YYREEE (reference sequence). Trimming stripped 0 bases from V and 4 bases from J, with 19 bases between. The CDR3 DNA reads TGTGCCAGCAGCTTGGGTCAGCTAGCGAATTCAATCACTGAAGCTTTCTTT. This gives the protein CASSLGQLANSITEAFF.

The chain uses TRBV9 and TRBJ1-6; 10 nucleotides line up with TRBD1. The CDR3 covers 15 residues. Germline V lookup: CDR1 SGDLS, CDR2 YYNGEE. Trimming removed 0 bases from V and 9 bases from J; junction bases left unmatched: 3. DNA for the CDR3: TGTGCCAGCAGCGTAGAGTGGACAGGGGGTTCACCCCTCCACTTT. Protein product: CASSVEWTGGSPLHF.

The rearrangement joins TRBV5-8 to TRBJ2-2; TRBD2 matches at 8 bases. The V gene's germline CDR1 is SGHTS and CDR2 YDEGEE. Unmatched junction bases numbered 7, after V lost 5 bases and J lost 4 bases. The CDR3 totals 15 residues. CDR3 DNA sequence: TGTGCCAGCAGAATAACGGGGGGGGTCACCGGGGAGCTGTTTTTT. It codes for CASRITGGVTGELFF.

This chain links TRBV27 with TRBJ2-7; D possibly corresponds to TRBD1 (5 bases). Trimming removed 3 bases at V and 6 bases at J, with 9 bases between. Germline loops: CDR1 MNHEY, CDR2 SMNVEV (reference sequence). The CDR3 is made up of 12 amino acids. CDR3 nucleotides: TGTGCCAGCAGTTTCAGGGTAGGCGAGCAGTACTTC. It codes for CASSFRVGEQYF.

The table lists this clone with a few counts. The chain is built from TRBV24-1 and TRBJ2-2; D is possibly TRBD1 (6 bases). This CDR3 region has 15 residues. Germline CDR1 and CDR2: KGHDR and SFDVKD. Trimming pared 4 bases from V and 4 bases from J, leaving 12 bases between. The CDR3 bases are TGTGCCACCAGTGACTCCGGGACACTCACCGGGGAGCTGTTTTTT. It is translated as CATSDSGTLTGELFF.

The chain has TRBV7-3 and TRBJ1-5; D not certain. The CDR3 loop spans 16 amino acids. CDR1 is SGHTA and CDR2 is FQGTGA in the germline V gene. Trimming cost V 2 bases and J 1 base, with 12 bases left between them. This CDR3 is CASSLAGRRSNQPQHF. CDR3 in DNA: TGTGCCAGCAGCTTAGCCGGGCGTCGGAGCAATCAGCCCCAGCATTTT. Supplemented by reference TRBV7-3 and TRBJ1-5, the full variable domain reads GAGVSQTPSNKVTEKGKYVELRCDPISGHTALYWYRQSLGQGPEFLIYFQGTGAADDSGLPNDRFFAVRPEGSVSTLKIQRTERGDSAVYLCASSLAGRRSNQPQHFGDGTRLSIL.

The chain couples TRBV29-1 to TRBJ1-6; TRBD1 matches at 8 bases. The CDR3 loop spans 13 amino acids. CDR1 is SQVTM and CDR2 is ANQGSEA in the germline V gene. With 4 bases clipped from V and 6 bases from J, the junction kept 2 bases outside the gene matches. CDR3 nucleotides: TGCAGCGTTGGAACAGGGGGTAATTCACCCCTCCACTTT. It yields the protein CSVGTGGNSPLHF.

The rearrangement joins TRBV19 to TRBJ2-7; 7 bases fit TRBD1. Germline values: CDR1 LNHDA, CDR2 SQIVND (reference sequence). The CDR3 loop spans 15 amino acids. V shed 4 bases, J shed 2 bases, and the junction held 8 bases outside the gene matches. The CDR3 DNA sequence: TGTGCCAGTAGTACACTAGGGGGCTCAACCTACGAGCAGTACTTC. It translates to CASSTLGGSTYEQYF.